The T cell receptor (beta chain) under discussion was sequenced for a study of Ad26.COV2.S vaccination and SARS-CoV-2 variants (dated by TCRdb to the early 2020s). For the study in its entirety: Donors in the vaccine arm were drawn from COV1001, a phase I-IIa trial of Ad26.COV2.S in healthy adults that was multicentre, randomized, double-blind and placebo-controlled. Throughout the experiments and outcome assessment, investigators stayed blinded to trial group allocation. A total of 32 samples were included in the TCR-sequenced set, comprising some 20 Ad26.COV2.S vaccine recipients, 5 placebo recipients and 8 SARS-CoV-2 convalescent individuals. Participants in the trial were split at random into five groups of five each, receiving low-dose or high-dose Ad26.COV2.S once or twice, or else placebo on both occasions. Ad26.COV2.S was administered intramuscularly at 5 x 10^10 or 1 x 10^11 viral particles, either as a single shot or as two shots given 56 days apart. TCRbeta repertoire sequencing served as the tool for gauging how specific and how broad the SARS-CoV-2-reactive T cell receptors were following Ad26.COV2.S vaccination. The full study reports these points: The study was not powered to compare responses between vaccine doses or regimens. After vaccination, spike-specific CD8+ and CD4+ T cell responses were reported to show substantial breadth. Spike-specific TCR breadth was higher in Ad26.COV2.S recipients than in placebo recipients (P = 0.0014). It was noted by the authors that total T cell responses may have been underestimated by the TCR breadth and depth analyses. Non-spike TCR breadth was comparable between vaccine and placebo recipients, consistent with the vaccine containing only spike.

In regard to this clone: This clone's antigen is unknown. One base away there is no much larger clone; base qualities are not given.

The label giving this sample's treatment or condition can be read as: 15 to 20 received Ad26.COV2.S at low or high dose, single or two shots; about five received placebo; per-sample allocation not given. For vaccine and placebo recipients, the sequenced repertoires came from samples collected on day 63 after the first injection. Cohort 1b enrolled 20 to 30 adults aged 18-55 years at a single site in Boston, USA, between 29 July and 7 August 2020. Ad26.COV2.S was a replication-incompetent adenovirus type 26 vector expressing a prefusion-stabilized SARS-CoV-2 spike protein from the original Wuhan strain. The immunoSEQ Assay was used to sequence TCRbeta CDR3 regions. After extraction, genomic DNA underwent amplification by bias-controlled multiplex PCR, followed by high-throughput sequencing. As for the authors' bioinformatics: Collapsing and filtering of sequences were performed to quantify the absolute abundance of each unique TCRbeta CDR3 region. T cell fraction was estimated by normalization of TCRbeta template counts to usable DNA, with usable DNA being measured through amplification of reference genes present in all nucleated cells. Repertoire TCRs were annotated as SARS-CoV-2-specific by exact matching of V gene, CDR3 amino acid sequence and J gene to a known reactive TCR set. The reference SARS-CoV-2 TCR set was obtained from MIRA and was filtered for enrichment in COVID-19-positive ImmuneCODE repertoires, whereby public or cross-reactive TCRs were removed. Based on the MIRA antigens, annotated TCRs were further analysed at the level of specific ORF or position within ORF. Breadth was defined as the number of annotated unique rearrangements divided by the total number of unique productive rearrangements, and depth was defined as the summed frequency of the annotated unique rearrangements. Two-sided Wilcoxon rank-sum tests were applied when comparing TCR breadth between groups. Entries here come from immuneACCESS through TCRdb and include only in-frame sequences with V and J called. Some clones fail to appear in such tables; in the studies checked, an unresolved V gene covers under half of the shortfall, and the cause of the remainder is unknown. That table gives V, J and clone size, and the DNA gave D and trimming. The sample table records around 450,000 clones; 85% to 90% of these occur just once. The top ten clones comprise 3.6% of the sample.

Cut back by 1 base and 1 base, the V and J ends lie 10 bases apart. The germline V gene specifies SGHTA as CDR1 and FQGNSA as CDR2. The CDR3 goes from the cysteine to the phenylalanine over 15 residues. Of the read, only the CDR3 DNA is kept; its 45 bases are in frame from base 1. The input for sequencing was peripheral blood, taken in a trial of Ad26.COV2.S vaccine versus placebo. The rearranged chain carries TRBV7-2 and TRBJ1-1; 5 matching bases give a weak D call of TRBD1. The clonotype was recovered from a person between 18 and 60 years old who received the Ad26.COV2.S COVID-19 vaccine or a placebo. CDR3 sequence: CASSLGDPRNTEAFF. DNA sequence: TGTGCCAGCAGCTTAGGGGACCCCCGGAACACTGAAGCTTTCTTT.